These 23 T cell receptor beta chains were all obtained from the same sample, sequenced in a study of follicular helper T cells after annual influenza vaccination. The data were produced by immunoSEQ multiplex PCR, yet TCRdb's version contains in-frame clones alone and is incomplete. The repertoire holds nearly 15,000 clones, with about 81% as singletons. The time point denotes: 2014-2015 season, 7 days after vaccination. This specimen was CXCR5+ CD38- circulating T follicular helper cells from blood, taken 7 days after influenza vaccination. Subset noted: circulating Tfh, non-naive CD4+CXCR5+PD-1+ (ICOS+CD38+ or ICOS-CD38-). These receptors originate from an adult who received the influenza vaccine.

CDR3 in amino acids: CASSPQRQSYEQYF. The CDR3 DNA is TGTGCCAGCTCCCCTCAGCGACAGTCCTACGAGCAGTACTTC. The chain is built from TRBV18 and TRBJ2-7; maybe TRBD1 (5 bases). V dropped 6 bases and J dropped 1 base, with 13 bases sitting between them. CDR3 length: 14 residues. CDR1 is KGHSH, CDR2 LQKENI, per germline.

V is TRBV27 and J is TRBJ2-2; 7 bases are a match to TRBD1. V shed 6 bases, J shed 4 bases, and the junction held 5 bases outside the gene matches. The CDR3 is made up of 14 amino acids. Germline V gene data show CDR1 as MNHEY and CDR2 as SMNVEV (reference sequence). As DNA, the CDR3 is TGTGCCAGCAGGACAAGGGGGCCCACCGGGGAGCTGTTTTTT. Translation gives CASRTRGPTGELFF.

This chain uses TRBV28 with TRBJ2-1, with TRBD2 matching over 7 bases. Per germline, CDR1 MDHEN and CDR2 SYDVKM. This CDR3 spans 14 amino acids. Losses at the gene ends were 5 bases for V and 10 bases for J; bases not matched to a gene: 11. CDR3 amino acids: CASSSKRDLSEQFF. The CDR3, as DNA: TGTGCCAGCAGTAGCAAGCGGGACCTGAGCGAGCAGTTCTTC.

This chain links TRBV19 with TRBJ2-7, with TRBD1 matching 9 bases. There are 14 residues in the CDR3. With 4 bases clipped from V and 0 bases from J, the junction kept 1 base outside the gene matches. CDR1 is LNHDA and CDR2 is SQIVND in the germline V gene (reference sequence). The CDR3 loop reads CASSRTGASYEQYF. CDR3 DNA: TGTGCCAGTAGTAGGACAGGGGCCTCCTACGAGCAGTACTTC.

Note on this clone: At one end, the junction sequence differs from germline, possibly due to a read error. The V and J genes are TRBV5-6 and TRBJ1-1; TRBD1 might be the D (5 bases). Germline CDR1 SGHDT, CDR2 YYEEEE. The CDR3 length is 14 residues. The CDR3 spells CASTLGTRGTEAFF. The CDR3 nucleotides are TGTGCCAGCACCTTGGGGACTCGAGGAACTGAAGCTTTCTTT.

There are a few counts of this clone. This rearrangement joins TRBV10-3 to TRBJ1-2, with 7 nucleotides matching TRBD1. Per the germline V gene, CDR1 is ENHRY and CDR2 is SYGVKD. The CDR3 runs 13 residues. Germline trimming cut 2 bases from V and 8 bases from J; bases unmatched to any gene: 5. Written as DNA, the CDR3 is TGTGCCATCAGTGAGACAGGGGATGACGGCTACACCTTC. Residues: CAISETGDDGYTF.

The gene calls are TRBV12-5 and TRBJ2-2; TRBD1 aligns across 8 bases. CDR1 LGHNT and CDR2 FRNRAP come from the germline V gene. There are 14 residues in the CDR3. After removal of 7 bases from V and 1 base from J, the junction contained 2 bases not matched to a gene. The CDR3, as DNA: TGTGCTAGTGCAGGACAGGGGAACACCGGGGAGCTGTTTTTT. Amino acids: CASAGQGNTGELFF. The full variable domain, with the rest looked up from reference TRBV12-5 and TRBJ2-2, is DARVTQTPRHKVTEMGQEVTMRCQPILGHNTVFWYRQTMMQGLELLAYFRNRAPLDDSGMPKDRFSAEMPDATLATLKIQPSEPRDSAVYFCASAGQGNTGELFFGEGSRLTVL.

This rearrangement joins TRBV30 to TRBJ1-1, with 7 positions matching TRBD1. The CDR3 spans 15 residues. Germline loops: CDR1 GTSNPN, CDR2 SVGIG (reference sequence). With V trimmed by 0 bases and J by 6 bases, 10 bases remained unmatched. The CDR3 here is CAWSVRDRRPPEAFF. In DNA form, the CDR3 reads TGTGCCTGGAGTGTACGGGACAGAAGGCCCCCTGAAGCTTTCTTT.

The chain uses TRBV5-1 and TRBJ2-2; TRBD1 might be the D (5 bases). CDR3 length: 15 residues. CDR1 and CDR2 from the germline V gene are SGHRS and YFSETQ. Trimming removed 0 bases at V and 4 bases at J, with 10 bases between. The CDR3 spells CASSLEDILTGELFF. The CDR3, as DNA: TGCGCCAGCAGCTTGGAGGACATACTCACCGGGGAGCTGTTTTTT.

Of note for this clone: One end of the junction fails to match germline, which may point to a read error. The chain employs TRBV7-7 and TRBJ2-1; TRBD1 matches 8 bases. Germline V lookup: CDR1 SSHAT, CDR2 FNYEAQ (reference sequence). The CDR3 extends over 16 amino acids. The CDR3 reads CASSLGAGGTYNEQFF. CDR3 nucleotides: TGTGCTAGCAGCCTGGGGGCAGGGGGCACCTACAATGAGCAGTTCTTC.

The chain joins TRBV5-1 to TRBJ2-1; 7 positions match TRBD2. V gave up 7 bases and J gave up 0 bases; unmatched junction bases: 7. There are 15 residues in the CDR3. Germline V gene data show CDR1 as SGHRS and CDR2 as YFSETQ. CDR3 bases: TGCGCCAGCTCACGAGCGGGATACTCCTACAATGAGCAGTTCTTC. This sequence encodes CASSRAGYSYNEQFF. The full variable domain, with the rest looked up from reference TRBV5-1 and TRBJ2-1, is KAGVTQTPRYLIKTRGQQVTLSCSPISGHRSVSWYQQTPGQGLQFLFEYFSETQRNKGNFPGRFSGRQFSNSRSEMNVSTLELGDSALYLCASSRAGYSYNEQFFGPGTRLTVL.

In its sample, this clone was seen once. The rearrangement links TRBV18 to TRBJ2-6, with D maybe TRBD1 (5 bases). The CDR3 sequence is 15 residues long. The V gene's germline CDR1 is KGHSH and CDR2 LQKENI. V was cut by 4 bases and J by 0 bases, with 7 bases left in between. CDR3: CASSRDSSGANVLTF. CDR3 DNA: TGTGCCAGCTCACGCGACAGCTCTGGGGCCAACGTCCTGACTTTC. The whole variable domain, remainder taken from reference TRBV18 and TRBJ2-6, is NAGVMQNPRHLVRRRGQEARLRCSPMKGHSHVYWYRQLPEEGLKFMVYLQKENIIDESGMPKERFSAEFPKEGPSILRIQQVVRGDSAAYFCASSRDSSGANVLTFGAGSRLTVL.

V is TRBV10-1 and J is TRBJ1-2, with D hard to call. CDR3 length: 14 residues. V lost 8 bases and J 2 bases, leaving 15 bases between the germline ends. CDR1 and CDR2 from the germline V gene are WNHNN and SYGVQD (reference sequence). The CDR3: CASVWTGENYGYTF. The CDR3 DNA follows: TGCGCCAGCGTATGGACGGGAGAAAACTATGGCTACACCTTC.

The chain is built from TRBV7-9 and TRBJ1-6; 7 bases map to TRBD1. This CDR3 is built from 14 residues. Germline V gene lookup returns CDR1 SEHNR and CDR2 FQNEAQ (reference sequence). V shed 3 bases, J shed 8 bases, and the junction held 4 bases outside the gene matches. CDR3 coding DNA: TGTGCCAGCAGCTTGGGCAGGGGGGATTCACCCCTCCACTTT. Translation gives CASSLGRGDSPLHF.

The CDR3 region is CASSLGGTEGAFF. The CDR3 DNA reads TGCGCCAGCAGCTTGGGGGGGACAGAGGGAGCTTTCTTT. J is TRBJ1-1 and V is TRBV5-1, with TRBD1 identical over 7 bases. The junction had 6 bases not matched to a gene; V was cut back by 0 bases and J by 10 bases. The CDR3 loop spans 13 amino acids. Germline CDR1 and CDR2: SGHRS and YFSETQ.

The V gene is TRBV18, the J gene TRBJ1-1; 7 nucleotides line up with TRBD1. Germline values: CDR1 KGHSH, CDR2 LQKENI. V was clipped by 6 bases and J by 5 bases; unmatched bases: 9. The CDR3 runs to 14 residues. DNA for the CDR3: TGTGCCAGCTCTCCGAGCGACAGGGAAACTGAAGCTTTCTTT. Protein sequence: CASSPSDRETEAFF. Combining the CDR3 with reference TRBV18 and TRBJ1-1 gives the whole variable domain NAGVMQNPRHLVRRRGQEARLRCSPMKGHSHVYWYRQLPEEGLKFMVYLQKENIIDESGMPKERFSAEFPKEGPSILRIQQVVRGDSAAYFCASSPSDRETEAFFGQGTRLTVV.

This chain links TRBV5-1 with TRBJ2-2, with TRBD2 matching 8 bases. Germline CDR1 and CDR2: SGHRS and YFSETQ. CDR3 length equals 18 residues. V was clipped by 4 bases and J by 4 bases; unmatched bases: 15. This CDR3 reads CASSVGSGLGLGTGELFF. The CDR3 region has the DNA TGCGCCAGCAGCGTTGGTTCGGGACTAGGGCTCGGCACCGGGGAGCTGTTTTTT.

The CDR3 nucleotides are TGTGCCAGCAGCCTTGACCGGGACACTGAAGCTTTCTTT. Its translation: CASSLDRDTEAFF. The chain is built from TRBV14 and TRBJ1-1; no definite D call. Germline CDR1 and CDR2: SGHDN and FVKESK. V lost 4 bases, J lost 3 bases, and 9 bases lay in between. The CDR3 spans 13 residues. The full variable domain, in which reference TRBV14 and TRBJ1-1 provide the parts outside the CDR3, is EAGVTQFPSHSVIEKGQTVTLRCDPISGHDNLYWYRRVMGKEIKFLLHFVKESKQDESGMPNNRFLAERTGGTYSTLKVQPAELEDSGVYFCASSLDRDTEAFFGQGTRLTVV.

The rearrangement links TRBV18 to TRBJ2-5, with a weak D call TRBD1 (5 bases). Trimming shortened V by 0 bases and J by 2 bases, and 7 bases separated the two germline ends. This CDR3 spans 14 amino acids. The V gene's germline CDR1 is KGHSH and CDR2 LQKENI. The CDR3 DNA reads TGTGCCAGCTCACCACCGGGGCAGCAAGAGACCCAGTACTTC. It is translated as CASSPPGQQETQYF.

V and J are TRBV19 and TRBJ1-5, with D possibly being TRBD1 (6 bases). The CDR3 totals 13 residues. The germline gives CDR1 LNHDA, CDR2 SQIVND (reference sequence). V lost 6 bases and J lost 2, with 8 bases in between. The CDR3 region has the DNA TGTGCCAGTAGACACAGGGGCAATCAGCCCCAGCATTTT. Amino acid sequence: CASRHRGNQPQHF.

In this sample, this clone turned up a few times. Here the CDR3 reads CASTPDSRFEKLFF. In DNA, the CDR3 is TGTGCCAGCACCCCGGACAGTCGGTTCGAAAAACTGTTTTTT. V usage is TRBV6-1 and J usage is TRBJ1-4; D is perhaps TRBD1 (6 bases). Looked up from germline, CDR1 is MNHNS and CDR2 is SASEGT. The CDR3 sequence is 14 residues long. V dropped 7 bases and J dropped 8 bases, with 17 bases sitting between them.

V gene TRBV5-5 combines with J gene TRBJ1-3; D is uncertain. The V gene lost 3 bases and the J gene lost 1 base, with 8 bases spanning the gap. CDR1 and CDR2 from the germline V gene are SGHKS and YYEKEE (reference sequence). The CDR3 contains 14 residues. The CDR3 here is CASSSSSSGNTIYF. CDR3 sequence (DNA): TGTGCCAGCAGCTCGTCGAGTTCTGGAAACACCATATATTTT.

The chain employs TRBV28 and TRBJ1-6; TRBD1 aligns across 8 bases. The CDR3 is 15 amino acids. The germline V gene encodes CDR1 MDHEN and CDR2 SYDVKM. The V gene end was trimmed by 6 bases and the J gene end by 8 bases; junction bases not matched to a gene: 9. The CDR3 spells CASSSPTGVDSPLHF. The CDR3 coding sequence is TGTGCCAGCAGCTCTCCGACAGGGGTGGATTCACCCCTCCACTTT.